Presented here are 5 T cell receptor beta chains from one specimen sequenced in a study of blood T cells in healthy people across ages. Then a second PCR, running roughly 7 to 11 cycles, was carried out with a sample-barcoded 5' primer and a J-beta primer mix. MiXCR, run by TCRdb on the 5' RACE reads, gives a single entry per CDR3 protein. The table shows around 800,000 distinct CDR3 sequences, with 50% to 65% occurring only once. Sequenced input: blood. Every receptor here comes from a man older than 75 in good health.

About this clonotype itself: An end of the junction differs from the germline gene, which may be a read error. The chain recombines TRBV3-1 with TRBJ2-7, with a possible D match to TRBD2 (7 bases). Germline-derived CDR1 and CDR2 are LGHDT and YNNKEL (reference sequence). CDR3 size: 17 residues. The CDR3 DNA reads as TGTGCCAGCAGCCAATGGGGGGCGGGAGAGACCTCCTCCGAGCAGTACTTC. Amino acid sequence: CASSQWGAGETSSEQYF.

The table lists this clonotype with a few counts. This sequence joins TRBV14 and TRBJ2-1; 9 bases are shared with TRBD2. Germline CDR1 is SGHDN and CDR2 is FVKESK. The V segment lost 4 bases and the J segment 9 bases; nucleotides outside the gene matches: 13. The CDR3 has 16 residues. The CDR3 nucleotides are TGTGCCAGCAGCCGCTTACACGGGGGACTAGCTAGTGAGCAGTTCTTC. Residues: CASSRLHGGLASEQFF. The full variable domain, its missing parts supplied by reference TRBV14 and TRBJ2-1, is EAGVTQFPSHSVIEKGQTVTLRCDPISGHDNLYWYRRVMGKEIKFLLHFVKESKQDESGMPNNRFLAERTGGTYSTLKVQPAELEDSGVYFCASSRLHGGLASEQFFGPGTRLTVL.

The chain has TRBV12-3 or TRBV12-4 and TRBJ2-3; 8 bases map to TRBD1. The CDR3 totals 15 residues. The ends lost 4 bases at V and 8 bases at J; junction bases unmatched: 11. The CDR3 sequence: CASSSDRDVVGTQYF. The CDR3 DNA follows: TGTGCCAGCAGTTCGGACAGGGACGTTGTAGGTACGCAGTATTTT.

V usage is TRBV20-1 and J usage is TRBJ2-4; a possible D gene is TRBD2 (5 bases). CDR1 and CDR2 (germline): DFQATT, SNEGSKA (reference sequence). Deletions cut 1 base from V and 3 bases from J, with 19 bases between. This CDR3 is 17 amino acids long. CDR3 DNA: TGCAGTGCTAGAGGAAGCTCACTAGGGAGCGACAAAAACATTCAGTACTTC. Amino acid sequence: CSARGSSLGSDKNIQYF.

Concerning this clonotype: One end of the junction is discordant with germline, which a read error may explain. DNA of the CDR3: TGTGCCGGCAGGTTGACAGGGTATGCGTACGAGCAGTACTTC. It specifies CAGRLTGYAYEQYF. J is TRBJ2-7 and V is TRBV27, with 7 nucleotides matching TRBD1. Germline V gene sequence: CDR1 MNHEY, CDR2 SMNVEV (reference sequence). The CDR3 length is 14 residues.